Listed here are 2 T cell receptor beta chains from one sample, sequenced in a study of T cell changes during pregnancy in multiple sclerosis. TCRdb's copy holds only in-frame clones and misses some; the assay was immunoSEQ multiplex PCR. The sample has about 100,000 clones, 92% seen once. The sample here was peripheral blood, taken after pregnancy. Source of these receptors: a female donor with multiple sclerosis, enrolled in a pregnancy study.

The genes are TRBV6-5 and TRBJ1-2, with 7 bases fitting TRBD1. The CDR3 extends over 16 amino acids. With 4 bases clipped from V and 3 bases from J, the junction kept 11 bases outside the gene matches. The V gene's germline CDR1 is MNHEY and CDR2 SVGAGI. CDR3 sequence: CASSSSYRGRDYGYTF. CDR3 coding DNA: TGTGCCAGCAGTTCCTCCTACAGGGGACGAGACTATGGCTACACCTTC.

This chain uses TRBV7-9 with TRBJ2-7, with D possibly being TRBD1 (5 bases). V lost 8 bases and J 5 bases, leaving 16 bases between the germline ends. Germline CDR1 is SEHNR and CDR2 is FQNEAQ (reference sequence). This CDR3 contains 13 residues. Here the CDR3 DNA reads TGTGCCAGCCGACAGACCCCTTCCGACGAGCAGTACTTC. Its translation: CASRQTPSDEQYF.